This T cell receptor beta chain was captured in a study of T cell clusters in autoimmune cytopenias. The CDR3 has 18 residues. In germline, CDR1 is MNHEY, CDR2 SVGEGT. This clonotype is deemed medium-sized by its frequency. TRB amplification used roughly 250 ng of peripheral blood genomic DNA. Multiplex touch-down PCR amplified TRB using TRB-A and TRB-B pools in one tube. Using the multiplex PCR reads, TCRdb records one entry per CDR3 protein without DNA. The sample totals 6,100 or so distinct CDR3 sequences; its top ten clones hold approximately 7.2%. These records were also assigned to another study, of T cell repertoires in aging, cancer and after chemotherapy.

Sequencing input: peripheral blood. This receptor was obtained from a human donor in good health. The chain joins TRBV6-2 or TRBV6-3 to TRBJ2-6; TCRdb gives TRBD1 as the D gene, but with no DNA this cannot be confirmed. CDR3 region: CASRRTGTVSSGANVLTF.